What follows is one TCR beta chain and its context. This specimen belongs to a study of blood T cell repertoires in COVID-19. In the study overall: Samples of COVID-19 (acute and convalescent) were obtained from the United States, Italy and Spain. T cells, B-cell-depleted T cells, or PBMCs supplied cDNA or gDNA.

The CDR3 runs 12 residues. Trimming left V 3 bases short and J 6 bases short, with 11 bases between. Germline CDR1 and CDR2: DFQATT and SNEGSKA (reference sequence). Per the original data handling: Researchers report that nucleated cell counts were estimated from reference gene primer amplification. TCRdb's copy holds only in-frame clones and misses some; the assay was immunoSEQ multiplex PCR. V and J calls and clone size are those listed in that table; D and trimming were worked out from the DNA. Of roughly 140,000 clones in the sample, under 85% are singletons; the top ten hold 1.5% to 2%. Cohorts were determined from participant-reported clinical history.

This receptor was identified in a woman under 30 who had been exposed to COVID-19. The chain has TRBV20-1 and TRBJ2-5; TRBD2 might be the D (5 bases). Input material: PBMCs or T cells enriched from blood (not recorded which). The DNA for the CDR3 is TGCAGTGCTAGTTCGGGAATGCAGACCCAGTACTTC. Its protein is CSASSGMQTQYF.